This passage covers 29 T cell receptor beta chains from one sample sequenced in a study of blood T cell repertoires in COVID-19. Assay used: immunoSEQ multiplex PCR; TCRdb lists only in-frame clones, some missing. Of over 300,000 clones listed, 90% are singletons. The sample comprised peripheral blood. Source of these receptors: a man aged 18 to 35 with active or convalescent COVID-19.

The genes are TRBV27 and TRBJ2-1, with a weak D call TRBD2 (5 bases). The CDR3 is 13 amino acids. The V end lost 4 bases, the J end lost 4 bases, and 8 bases lay between the germline ends. Germline V gives CDR1 MNHEY, CDR2 SMNVEV (reference sequence). The CDR3 DNA is TGTGCCAGCAGTTCGCGGGTTTACAATGAGCAGTTCTTC. Amino acids: CASSSRVYNEQFF.

The V and J genes are TRBV24-1 and TRBJ1-1; no clear D. CDR1 is KGHDR and CDR2 is SFDVKD in the germline V gene. The CDR3 has 13 amino acids. V was clipped by 0 bases and J by 10 bases, with 11 bases between them. The CDR3, as DNA: TGTGCCACCAGTGATTTGACCGGGAGAGGAGCTTTCTTT. This codes for CATSDLTGRGAFF.

The J gene is TRBJ1-6, the V gene TRBV11-2; TRBD1 is a possible D gene (5 bases). Germline V gene sequence: CDR1 SGHAT, CDR2 FQNNGV. The CDR3 consists of 13 residues. The ends were cut back, 5 bases at V and 11 bases at J, with 13 bases in the middle. This chain's CDR3 is CASSPGTGAPLHF. Here the CDR3 DNA reads TGTGCCAGCAGCCCCGGGACGGGAGCACCCCTCCACTTT.

The chain is built from TRBV4-1 and TRBJ2-5; possibly TRBD2 for D (7 bases). The germline V and J ends were trimmed by 1 base and 5 bases, with 11 bases remaining between them. Germline-derived CDR1 and CDR2 are MGHRA and YSYEKL. The CDR3 runs 14 residues. The CDR3 region is CASSQAGGAETQYF. In nucleotides, the CDR3 is TGCGCCAGCAGCCAAGCTGGGGGGGCGGAGACCCAGTACTTC.

This rearrangement joins TRBV12-3 or TRBV12-4 to TRBJ1-4; possibly TRBD1 for D (5 bases). V lost 3 bases, J lost 11 bases, and 10 bases lay in between. The CDR3 is made up of 12 amino acids. This chain's CDR3 is CASSLGLSKLFF. DNA of the CDR3: TGTGCCAGCAGTTTGGGGCTTTCGAAACTGTTTTTT.

This chain connects TRBV21-1 to TRBJ1-2; the table's D call, TRBD1, was not checked against the DNA. TRBV21-1 is recorded as a pseudogene. CDR3 length: 16 residues. The CDR3 region is CASSKVPSDRNYGYTF. The CDR3 DNA reads as TGTGCCAGCAGCAAAGTGCCGTCGGACAGGAACTATGGCTACACCTTC.

The chain carries TRBV19 and TRBJ1-2; D is possibly TRBD1 (6 bases). This CDR3 has 12 residues. V lost 8 bases to trimming and J lost 8 bases, with 15 bases between them. From germline, CDR1 is LNHDA and CDR2 SQIVND (reference sequence). Here the CDR3 reads CASLNRALGYTF. The CDR3 DNA reads TGTGCCAGTCTTAACAGGGCGTTAGGCTACACCTTC.

The V and J genes are TRBV11-2 and TRBJ2-7; D possibly corresponds to TRBD1 (6 bases). Looked up from germline, CDR1 is SGHAT and CDR2 is FQNNGV. Trimming shortened V by 4 bases and J by 4 bases, and 14 bases separated the two germline ends. The CDR3 sequence is 14 residues long. The CDR3 DNA reads as TGTGCCAGCAGCTCGTGGACAGTGGTTTACGAGCAGTACTTC. Protein sequence: CASSSWTVVYEQYF.

The V call is TRBV11-2, the J call TRBJ2-5; TRBD1 aligns across 8 bases. There are 15 residues in the CDR3. J lost 5 bases, V lost 4 bases, and 9 bases had no gene match. Germline CDR1 and CDR2: SGHAT and FQNNGV. The chain's CDR3 is CASSSLQGAGETQYF. As DNA, the CDR3 is TGTGCCAGCAGCTCACTCCAGGGGGCCGGGGAGACCCAGTACTTC.

The rearrangement links TRBV9 to TRBJ1-5; the match to TRBD1 covers 9 bases. The V gene's germline CDR1 is SGDLS and CDR2 YYNGEE. Trimming took 3 bases from V and 6 from J; bases not matched to a gene: 4. This CDR3 spans 14 amino acids. This CDR3 is CASSGTGGPQPQHF. CDR3 coding DNA: TGTGCCAGCAGCGGAACAGGGGGCCCTCAGCCCCAGCATTTT.

The chain has TRBV3-1 (or the pseudogene TRBV3-2) and TRBJ2-5; 9 bases line up with TRBD2. V shed 4 bases and J 3 bases; nucleotides not matched to a gene: 3. The CDR3 runs to 14 residues. Germline V lookup: CDR1 LGHDT, CDR2 YNNKEL (reference sequence). The CDR3 reads CASSPSGVEETQYF. The CDR3, as DNA: TGTGCCAGCAGCCCTAGCGGGGTTGAAGAGACCCAGTACTTC.

The chain has TRBV18 and TRBJ2-5; 9 bases line up with TRBD2. This CDR3 region has 18 residues. Per germline, CDR1 KGHSH and CDR2 LQKENI. Losses at the gene ends were 2 bases for V and 0 bases for J; bases not matched to a gene: 10. Here the CDR3 reads CASSPGVASGINQETQYF. The CDR3, as DNA: TGTGCCAGCTCACCAGGGGTGGCTAGCGGGATCAACCAAGAGACCCAGTACTTC.

This clone was counted once. This chain links TRBV4-2 with TRBJ2-7; weak D call: TRBD1 (6 bases). Looked up from germline, CDR1 is LGHNA and CDR2 is YNFKEQ. Trimming cost V 2 bases and J 4 bases, with 9 bases left between them. CDR3 size: 13 residues. CDR3 nucleotide sequence: TGTGCCAGCAGCCAAAATACAGGGTACGAGCAGTACTTC. Translating gives CASSQNTGYEQYF.

The chain combines TRBV7-6 with TRBJ1-6; TRBD1 matches 9 bases. This CDR3 region has 15 residues. Germline CDR1 is SGHVS and CDR2 is FNYEAQ. After removal of 5 bases from V and 7 bases from J, the junction contained 6 bases not matched to a gene. CDR3 residues: CASSPDRGKNSPLHF. The CDR3, as DNA: TGTGCCAGCAGCCCCGACAGGGGGAAGAATTCACCCCTCCACTTT. The full variable domain, completed using reference TRBV7-6 and TRBJ1-6, is GAGVSQSPRYKVTKRGQDVALRCDPISGHVSLYWYRQALGQGPEFLTYFNYEAQQDKSGLPNDRFSAERPEGSISTLTIQRTEQRDSAMYRCASSPDRGKNSPLHFGNGTRLTVT.

The V and J genes are TRBV5-5 and TRBJ2-3, with 11 nucleotides matching TRBD2. CDR1 SGHKS and CDR2 YYEKEE come from the germline V gene (reference sequence). This CDR3 is built from 16 residues. Losses at the gene ends were 4 bases for V and 2 bases for J; bases not matched to a gene: 6. CDR3 sequence (DNA): TGTGCCAGCAGCGTCGGGACTAGCGGTCCCACAGATACGCAGTATTTT. Its translation: CASSVGTSGPTDTQYF. Based on the CDR3 plus reference TRBV5-5 and TRBJ2-3, the full variable domain is DAGVTQSPTHLIKTRGQQVTLRCSPISGHKSVSWYQQVLGQGPQFIFQYYEKEERGRGNFPDRFSARQFPNYSSELNVNALLLGDSALYLCASSVGTSGPTDTQYFGPGTRLTVL.

V and J are TRBV14 and TRBJ1-2; D not certain. This CDR3 contains 13 residues. CDR1 SGHDN and CDR2 FVKESK come from the germline V gene. V gave up 2 bases and J gave up 3 bases, with 7 bases separating them. The chain's CDR3 is CASSQQVDYGYTF. The CDR3 region has the DNA TGTGCCAGCAGCCAACAGGTCGACTATGGCTACACCTTC. The entire variable domain, with the rest obtained from reference TRBV14 and TRBJ1-2, is as follows: EAGVTQFPSHSVIEKGQTVTLRCDPISGHDNLYWYRRVMGKEIKFLLHFVKESKQDESGMPNNRFLAERTGGTYSTLKVQPAELEDSGVYFCASSQQVDYGYTFGSGTRLTVV.

About this clone itself: The junction departs from germline at one end; a sequencing error may be responsible. CDR3 amino acids: CASSGRNSGANVLTF. The CDR3, as DNA: TGTGCCAGCAGTGGTAGAAACTCTGGGGCCAACGTGCTGACTTTC. The chain couples TRBV2 to TRBJ2-6, with D perhaps matching TRBD1 (5 bases). Germline values: CDR1 SNHLY, CDR2 FYNNEI. The CDR3 covers 15 residues.

The chain links TRBV7-6 to TRBJ2-2; D is perhaps TRBD2 (5 bases). Trimming left V 1 base short and J 5 bases short, with 11 bases between. This CDR3 is 15 amino acids long. Germline V CDR1 and CDR2: SGHVS, FNYEAQ. CDR3 loop: CASSLVLVGTGELFF. The CDR3 DNA sequence: TGTGCCAGCAGCTTAGTACTAGTAGGAACCGGGGAGCTGTTTTTT. Based on the CDR3 plus reference TRBV7-6 and TRBJ2-2, the full variable domain is GAGVSQSPRYKVTKRGQDVALRCDPISGHVSLYWYRQALGQGPEFLTYFNYEAQQDKSGLPNDRFSAERPEGSISTLTIQRTEQRDSAMYRCASSLVLVGTGELFFGEGSRLTVL.

V gene TRBV27 combines with J gene TRBJ1-2; no clear D. CDR1 is MNHEY, CDR2 SMNVEV, per germline (reference sequence). V gave up 4 bases and J gave up 0 bases, with 9 bases separating them. The CDR3 spans 14 residues. CDR3 region: CASSYSTANYGYTF. DNA of the CDR3: TGTGCCAGCAGTTACTCTACCGCTAACTATGGCTACACCTTC.

This chain links TRBV12-3 or TRBV12-4 with TRBJ1-5; D gene ambiguous. V was pared by 0 bases and J by 6 bases, with 6 bases between. The CDR3 runs 13 residues. The CDR3 DNA is TGTGCCAGCAGTTTAGCGCCGAGTCAGCCCCAGCATTTT. This translates into CASSLAPSQPQHF.

The chain links TRBV19 to TRBJ1-1; 7 bases align to TRBD1. The CDR3 is 14 amino acids. The V gene's germline CDR1 is LNHDA and CDR2 SQIVND (reference sequence). V was clipped by 7 bases and J by 1 base; unmatched bases: 6. The CDR3 DNA sequence: TGTGCCAGTAATCCCGGGACAGCGAACACTGAAGCTTTCTTT. Its translation is CASNPGTANTEAFF.

The V gene is TRBV27, the J gene TRBJ2-1, with TRBD2 matching over 10 bases. The CDR3 extends over 15 amino acids. Germline lookup yields CDR1 MNHEY and CDR2 SMNVEV (reference sequence). V lost 7 bases and J lost 8; bases outside the gene matches: 11. Here the CDR3 DNA reads TGTGCCAGCAATAAACCGGGACTAGCGTCCTATGAGCAGTTCTTC. This sequence encodes CASNKPGLASYEQFF.

The V call is TRBV7-8, the J call TRBJ2-7, with 7 positions matching TRBD1. This CDR3 has 17 amino acids. Germline V lookup: CDR1 SGHVS, CDR2 FQNEAQ. The V and J ends lost 1 base and 2 bases, in that order; junction bases with no gene match: 11. The CDR3 DNA reads TGTGCCAGCAGCTTAGACGCCACAGGGGCGCCCACCTACGAGCAGTACTTC. This gives the protein CASSLDATGAPTYEQYF. Combining the CDR3 with reference TRBV7-8 and TRBJ2-7 gives the whole variable domain GAGVSQSPRYKVAKRGQDVALRCDPISGHVSLFWYQQALGQGPEFLTYFQNEAQLDKSGLPSDRFFAERPEGSVSTLKIQRTQQEDSAVYLCASSLDATGAPTYEQYFGPGTRLTVT.

This clone was counted a single time. The chain employs TRBV6-5 and TRBJ1-2, with 10 bases that match TRBD1. Germline CDR1 and CDR2: MNHEY and SVGAGI. The trim removed 2 bases at V and 0 bases at J, leaving 3 bases unmatched. CDR3 length: 16 residues. Written as DNA, the CDR3 is TGTGCCAGCAGTTACCGGGACAGGGGTCCTAACTATGGCTACACCTTC. This translates into CASSYRDRGPNYGYTF.

The chain has TRBV18 and TRBJ2-4, with D hard to call. Trimming removed 5 bases from V and 0 bases from J, with 8 bases in between. The CDR3 has 14 amino acids. Germline values: CDR1 KGHSH, CDR2 LQKENI. In nucleotides, the CDR3 is TGTGCCAGCTCAGAAACAGTAGCCAAAAACATTCAGTACTTC. Translating gives CASSETVAKNIQYF.

CDR3 DNA sequence: TGTGCCAGCAGTTACTCGAGAGCTAACTATGGCTACACCTTC. Amino acid sequence: CASSYSRANYGYTF. The gene calls are TRBV6-5 and TRBJ1-2; D is undetermined. CDR3 length: 14 residues. The V and J ends lost 0 bases and 0 bases respectively, with 5 bases between them. Germline values: CDR1 MNHEY, CDR2 SVGAGI.

The genes are TRBV5-6 and TRBJ1-1, with 7 bases that match TRBD1. V lost 5 bases and J lost 4; bases outside the gene matches: 5. This CDR3 has 13 amino acids. CDR1 SGHDT and CDR2 YYEEEE come from the germline V gene. The CDR3 region has the DNA TGTGCCAGCAGAGACAGGGTGAGCACTGAAGCTTTCTTT. It encodes CASRDRVSTEAFF.

The rearrangement uses TRBV14 and TRBJ2-7, with D possibly TRBD2 on 5 matching bases. The CDR3 sequence is 15 residues long. Trimming removed 2 bases from V and 3 bases from J, with 14 bases in between. The germline V gene encodes CDR1 SGHDN and CDR2 FVKESK. This CDR3 is CASSQSSGLNYEQYF. CDR3 DNA sequence: TGTGCCAGCAGCCAATCCTCAGGACTGAACTACGAGCAGTACTTC.

The rearrangement joins TRBV27 to TRBJ2-5, with 8 bases fitting TRBD2. From germline, CDR1 is MNHEY and CDR2 SMNVEV (reference sequence). With 3 bases clipped from V and 8 bases from J, the junction kept 2 bases outside the gene matches. CDR3 size: 12 residues. In DNA form, the CDR3 reads TGTGCCAGCAGTTTGCGGGGGGTAACCCAGTACTTC. Its protein is CASSLRGVTQYF.